This T cell receptor (beta chain) emerged from a study of blood T cell repertoires in COVID-19. Study-wide background: COVID-19 samples collected from the United States, Italy and Spain covered acute and convalescent phases.

The junction had 4 bases not matched to a gene; V was cut back by 1 base and J by 3 bases. CDR1 and CDR2 (germline): SGHAT, FQNNGV. The length of the CDR3 is 15 residues. Study processing details: Using reference gene primer amplification, nucleated cell counts were estimated. Profiling relied on immunoSEQ multiplex PCR, and the TCRdb table lists in-frame clones only, not all of them. The V and J calls and clone size were taken over from that table, and D and trimming were inferred from the DNA. The sample yields 25,000 to 35,000 clones, about 81% seen once. V gene TRBV11-2 combines with J gene TRBJ1-1, with TRBD1 matching over 8 bases. The source material was peripheral blood. The sequence was collected from a man older than 75 with acute or convalescent COVID-19. The CDR3 bases are TGTGCCAGCAGCTTAGGGACAGGGATGGACACTGAAGCTTTCTTT. This sequence encodes CASSLGTGMDTEAFF.